The 9 T cell receptor beta chains listed next were all sequenced from one sample in a study of PD-1 blockade in classical Hodgkin lymphoma. Every one of the patients relapsed after autologous stem cell transplantation (brentuximab vedotin exposure was variable). It was by magnetic negative selection that CD4+ T cells were purified from thawed PBMCs. Assay used: immunoSEQ multiplex PCR; TCRdb lists only in-frame clones, some missing. The repertoire holds over 3,500 clones, with about 79% as singletons. Here the sequenced sample was CD4+ T cells from blood, taken at baseline. These receptors were obtained from a human donor with classical Hodgkin lymphoma.

The chain joins TRBV6-5 to TRBJ1-6, with a possible D match to TRBD1 (5 bases). This CDR3 is 15 amino acids long. Trimming took 2 bases from V and 9 from J, leaving 14 bases between them. Germline V gene sequence: CDR1 MNHEY, CDR2 SVGAGI. The CDR3 here is CASSYETGPFSPLHF. CDR3 coding DNA: TGTGCCAGCAGTTACGAAACAGGTCCCTTTTCACCCCTCCACTTT.

V usage is TRBV5-5 and J usage is TRBJ2-7, with a weak D call TRBD2 (6 bases). The germline V gene has CDR1 SGHKS and CDR2 YYEKEE (reference sequence). The CDR3 has 17 amino acids. V lost 2 bases and J lost 0, with 18 bases in between. The CDR3 reads CASSLGFLAGGSYEQYF. The DNA of the CDR3 is TGTGCCAGCAGCTTAGGCTTTTTGGCCGGGGGCTCCTACGAGCAGTACTTC. Variable domain in full (rest from reference TRBV5-5 and TRBJ2-7): DAGVTQSPTHLIKTRGQQVTLRCSPISGHKSVSWYQQVLGQGPQFIFQYYEKEERGRGNFPDRFSARQFPNYSSELNVNALLLGDSALYLCASSLGFLAGGSYEQYFGPGTRLTVT.

The gene calls are TRBV5-4 and TRBJ1-5, with 8 bases that match TRBD1. The CDR3 extends over 14 amino acids. The V gene's germline CDR1 is SGHNT and CDR2 YYREEE (reference sequence). V was clipped by 4 bases and J by 3 bases; unmatched bases: 3. The CDR3 coding sequence is TGTGCCAGCAGCCGGGGACAGGTCAATCAGCCCCAGCATTTT. Its protein product is CASSRGQVNQPQHF.

V is TRBV29-1 and J is TRBJ2-3, with D tentatively TRBD2 (6 bases). The V gene lost 4 bases and the J gene lost 1 base, with 9 bases spanning the gap. Germline assignment: CDR1 SQVTM and CDR2 ANQGSEA. CDR3 length: 13 amino acids. The CDR3 nucleotides read TGCAGCGTTGTAGGCGGGGGCACAGATACGCAGTATTTT. Encoded protein: CSVVGGGTDTQYF.

The V gene is TRBV11-3, the J gene TRBJ2-1, with D possibly called TRBD1 or TRBD2 (5 bases each). The CDR3 is 14 amino acids. Trimming pared 5 bases from V and 3 bases from J, leaving 11 bases between. CDR1 and CDR2 (germline): SGHNT, YENEEA. The CDR3 nucleotides are TGTGCCAGCAGCCCGGGACCGAACTACAATGAGCAGTTCTTC. Its translation is CASSPGPNYNEQFF.

V usage is TRBV4-2 and J usage is TRBJ2-5; D may correspond to TRBD1 or TRBD2 (5 bases each). The CDR3 loop spans 12 amino acids. V lost 2 bases, J lost 5 bases, and 6 bases lay in between. Germline CDR1 is LGHNA and CDR2 is YNFKEQ. As DNA, the CDR3 is TGTGCCAGCAGCCAATGGGGGGAGACCCAGTACTTC. This codes for CASSQWGETQYF.

The chain couples TRBV5-6 to TRBJ2-3; 9 bases are shared with TRBD2. Germline V gene lookup returns CDR1 SGHDT and CDR2 YYEEEE. The CDR3 contains 15 residues. J gave up 4 bases and V 4 bases, and 7 bases lay outside the gene matches. CDR3: CASSRRAGGSDTQYF. The CDR3 nucleotides are TGTGCCAGCAGCCGCCGAGCGGGGGGATCAGATACGCAGTATTTT.

The V and J genes are TRBV5-1 and TRBJ2-1, with D perhaps assigned TRBD1 or TRBD2 (5 bases each). Trimming took off 4 bases at V and 4 bases at J, with 21 bases between the two ends. There are 17 residues in the CDR3. Per the germline V gene, CDR1 is SGHRS and CDR2 is YFSETQ. The CDR3 DNA follows: TGCGCCAGCAGCGACGGACAACTAGTGGGGTCTTACAATGAGCAGTTCTTC. Its translation: CASSDGQLVGSYNEQFF.

This clone was counted a single time. The CDR3 DNA follows: TGTGCCAGCAGCCCCCCTGGGGCAGGTACAGATACGCAGTATTTT. Translation gives CASSPPGAGTDTQYF. The rearrangement links TRBV6-6 to TRBJ2-3, with a possible D match to TRBD1 (5 bases). Germline values: CDR1 MNHNY, CDR2 SVGAGI (reference sequence). This CDR3 comprises 15 residues. The V gene lost 6 bases and the J gene lost 3 bases, with 16 bases spanning the gap.